This TCR beta chain was found in a study of read filtering for tumor transcriptome and immune sequencing. Study at large: RNA-seq yielded only roughly 80 to 1,300 TCR reads, IR-seq about 3.5 to 11 million.

The ends were cut back, 3 bases at V and 1 base at J, with 10 bases in the middle. The germline gives CDR1 LNHDA, CDR2 SQIVND (reference sequence). The CDR3 contains 15 residues. The library was built from 400 ng RNA with molecular barcoded adaptors for alpha/delta and beta/gamma chains. One entry per CDR3 protein results from TCRdb running MiXCR on the reads. The repertoire has over 50,000 distinct CDR3 sequences, less than 20% of them found once; the top ten carry under 13%. This clonotype was seen ten or more times. The antigen is not known. Points from the study as a whole: The sorted CD138-negative fraction was a mixed bone marrow immune population, not purified T cells.

The origin of this receptor is a donor older than 35 with multiple myeloma. The chain joins TRBV19 to TRBJ2-1; D is unclear. Sequences were obtained from a population of CD138-negative cells sorted from bone marrow. The CDR3 reads CASSISYRSYNEQFF. The CDR3 bases are TGTGCCAGTAGTATCAGTTACCGTTCCTACAATGAGCAGTTCTTC. Full variable domain (rest looked up from reference TRBV19 and TRBJ2-1): DGGITQSPKYLFRKEGQNVTLSCEQNLNHDAMYWYRQDPGQGLRLIYYSQIVNDFQKGDIAEGYSVSREKKESFPLTVTSAQKNPTAFYLCASSISYRSYNEQFFGPGTRLTVL.